The 3 T cell receptor beta chains below come from one sample, sequenced in a study of shared clonotypes between healthy human individuals. Sequenced by immunoSEQ multiplex PCR; TCRdb stores in-frame clones only, minus some. In the table there are under 850,000 clones, 72% of which are singletons. The sequenced sample consisted of memory CD4+ T cells sorted from blood. The sample's subset: CD45RA-negative fraction. These receptors were taken from a woman aged 30 to 39 in good health.

A single count supports this clone. CDR3 in amino acids: CASSPQGSTEAFF. CDR3 DNA sequence: TGTGCCAGCAGCCCACAGGGATCCACTGAAGCTTTCTTT. The genes are TRBV7-9 and TRBJ1-1, with D perhaps matching TRBD1 (6 bases). This CDR3 comprises 13 residues. V was pared by 5 bases and J by 4 bases, with 11 bases between. In germline, CDR1 is SEHNR, CDR2 FQNEAQ (reference sequence).

The chain combines TRBV6-1 with TRBJ1-1; 8 bases are shared with TRBD1. The CDR3 loop spans 15 amino acids. V shed 6 bases and J 1 base; nucleotides not matched to a gene: 7. Looked up from germline, CDR1 is MNHNS and CDR2 is SASEGT. This CDR3 is CASSGGQGRNTEAFF. In nucleotides, the CDR3 is TGTGCCAGCAGCGGAGGACAGGGTCGGAACACTGAAGCTTTCTTT.

V gene TRBV4-2 combines with J gene TRBJ2-1; D unresolved. CDR1 LGHNA and CDR2 YNFKEQ come from the germline V gene. CDR3 length equals 13 residues. The V gene lost 0 bases and the J gene lost 9 bases, with 9 bases spanning the gap. CDR3 loop: CASSQDGKGEQFF. Written as DNA, the CDR3 is TGTGCCAGCAGCCAAGATGGGAAAGGTGAGCAGTTCTTC.